Listed below are T cell receptor beta chains from one sample, sequenced in a study of neurological immune-mediated disorders. TCRdb recomputed calls from the 5' RACE reads with MiXCR, one row per CDR3 protein. The sample lists 65,000 to 85,000 distinct CDR3 sequences; 3% to 4% were seen once. The sequencing sample was made of PBMCs. These TCRs come from a woman aged 50 to 60 with multiple sclerosis. Both conserved end residues are part of each CDR3. A D gene is named only where the DNA matches it firmly. Expanded clones are given a class, and other clones once, few, many or no size at all.

TRBJ2-1,TRBD1,many,TRBV2,CASRAPGTEIRYNEQFF,TGTGCCAGCAGAGCGCCAGGGACAGAAATACGGTACAATGAGCAGTTCTTC
TRBJ2-7,-,many,TRBV12-3/TRBV12-4,CASSLPVSYEQYF,TGTGCCAGCAGTTTACCTGTTTCCTACGAGCAGTACTTC
TRBJ2-2,-,many,TRBV5-1,CASSLLPAEGSRNGELFF,TGCGCCAGCAGCTTGTTGCCAGCGGAGGGGTCTCGGAACGGGGAGCTGTTTTTT
TRBJ2-1,-,many,TRBV5-1,CASSLDAGGNEQFF,TGCGCCAGCAGCTTGGATGCGGGTGGCAATGAGCAGTTCTTC
TRBJ2-6,-,many,TRBV5-6,CASSLNLRNPGANVLTF,TGTGCCAGCAGCTTAAATTTGAGGAACCCTGGGGCCAACGTCCTGACTTTC
TRBJ2-7,TRBD2,many,TRBV11-1,CASSFGTSGTSLHEQYF,TGTGCCAGCAGCTTCGGGACTAGCGGGACCTCCCTTCACGAGCAGTACTTC
TRBJ1-2,-,-,TRBV5-1,CASSPGDLYGYTF,TGCGCCAGCAGCCCGGGAGACCTCTATGGCTACACCTTC
TRBJ1-2,-,many,TRBV5-6,CASSPRGNYGYTF,TGTGCCAGCAGCCCCCGGGGTAACTATGGCTACACCTTC
TRBJ2-3,TRBD2,many,TRBV29-1,CSASYGTSGGDTQYF,TGCAGCGCTTCCTACGGGACTAGCGGGGGTGATACGCAGTATTTT
TRBJ2-1,-,many,TRBV5-6,CASSLGTGYNEQFF,TGTGCCAGCAGCTTGGGGACTGGGTACAATGAGCAGTTCTTC
TRBJ1-2,-,many,TRBV7-9,CASSLVAGNGYTF,TGTGCCAGCAGCTTAGTTGCGGGGAATGGCTACACCTTC
TRBJ2-5,-,many,TRBV10-3,CAISEGSTETQYF,TGTGCCATCAGTGAGGGCAGTACGGAGACCCAGTACTTC
TRBJ2-6,-,many,TRBV5-1,CASSLERRGFPSGANVLTF,TGCGCCAGCAGCTTGGAGAGGAGGGGATTTCCCTCTGGGGCCAACGTCCTGACTTTC
TRBJ2-4,-,many,TRBV20-1,CSAPQGLAKNIQYF,TGCAGTGCCCCACAGGGTCTAGCCAAAAACATTCAGTACTTC
TRBJ2-5,-,many,TRBV28,CASTPRQSETQYF,TGTGCCAGCACCCCGAGACAATCAGAGACCCAGTACTTC
TRBJ2-7,TRBD2,many,TRBV7-2,CASSYGRGYEQYF,TGTGCCAGCAGTTACGGGAGGGGGTACGAGCAGTACTTC
TRBJ1-4,-,many,TRBV5-1,CASSRGRDEKLFF,TGCGCCAGCAGCCGGGGCCGGGATGAAAAACTGTTTTTT
TRBJ1-5,-,many,TRBV24-1,CATSDRRGGNQPQHF,TGTGCCACCAGTGATCGGAGGGGGGGCAATCAGCCCCAGCATTTT
TRBJ1-1,TRBD1,-,TRBV4-2,CASSQVDRESTAFF,TGTGCCAGCAGCCAGGTAGACAGGGAGAGTACGGCTTTCTTT
TRBJ1-1,-,many,TRBV19,CASKRRVNTEAFF,TGTGCCAGTAAACGGCGGGTGAACACTGAAGCTTTCTTT
TRBJ2-3,-,many,TRBV14,CASSLGGLRTDTQYF,TGTGCCAGCAGCCTAGGGGGGCTTCGCACAGATACGCAGTATTTT
TRBJ1-1,-,many,TRBV20-1,CSASHTEAFF,TGCAGTGCTAGCCACACTGAAGCTTTCTTT
TRBJ2-3,-,many,TRBV6-1,CASSDGAERYTQYF,TGTGCCAGCAGTGACGGGGCAGAGCGATATACGCAGTATTTT
TRBJ1-1,-,many,TRBV20-1,CSARDMKGRGPTEAFF,TGCAGTGCTAGAGATATGAAGGGCCGGGGCCCGACTGAAGCTTTCTTT
TRBJ2-3,TRBD2,many,TRBV10-3,CAIGGASGGTDTQYF,TGTGCCATCGGCGGAGCTAGCGGAGGCACAGATACGCAGTATTTT
TRBJ2-2,-,many,TRBV11-3,CASSLGVWELFF,TGTGCCAGCAGCCTCGGAGTCTGGGAGCTGTTTTTT
TRBJ2-1,-,many,TRBV2,CASSDGPISYNEQFF,TGTGCCAGCAGTGATGGCCCTATCTCCTACAATGAGCAGTTCTTC
TRBJ1-1,TRBD1,many,TRBV20-1,CSARPATGAPFRSGAENTEAFF,TGCAGTGCTAGGCCGGCGACAGGGGCTCCTTTTAGGTCTGGGGCCGAGAACACTGAAGCTTTCTTT
TRBJ2-3,-,many,TRBV2,CASTVREHTDTQYF,TGTGCCAGCACCGTTCGGGAACACACAGATACGCAGTATTTT
TRBJ1-4,-,many,TRBV20-1,CSARVDPYNEKLFF,TGCAGTGCTAGAGTTGACCCCTATAATGAAAAACTGTTTTTT
TRBJ1-2,-,many,TRBV20-1,CSATLPGGFYGYTF,TGCAGTGCTACCCTGCCTGGAGGCTTCTATGGCTACACCTTC
TRBJ2-3,TRBD2,many,TRBV20-1,CSARRLAASTDTQYF,TGCAGTGCTAGACGCCTAGCGGCTAGCACAGATACGCAGTATTTT
TRBJ2-5,-,many,TRBV6-2/TRBV6-3,CASSYTPETQYF,TGTGCCAGCAGTTATACTCCAGAGACCCAGTACTTC
TRBJ1-5,TRBD1,many,TRBV6-1,CASSEGGQNQPQHF,TGTGCCAGCAGTGAAGGGGGACAGAATCAGCCCCAGCATTTT
TRBJ1-4,-,many,TRBV5-5,CASSLAVNEKLFF,TGTGCCAGCAGCCTAGCGGTTAATGAAAAACTGTTTTTT
TRBJ2-7,-,many,TRBV7-9,CASSPSGAYEQYF,TGTGCCAGCAGCCCAAGCGGCGCCTACGAGCAGTACTTC
TRBJ1-1,TRBD1,many,TRBV15,CATSRDHRGGEAFF,TGTGCCACCAGCAGAGATCACAGGGGGGGTGAAGCTTTCTTT
TRBJ2-1,TRBD1,many,TRBV4-2,CASSHPDRGPSNEQFF,TGTGCCAGCAGCCATCCCGACAGGGGCCCTTCCAATGAGCAGTTCTTC
TRBJ2-7,TRBD1,-,TRBV7-2,CAEGTGSYEQYF,TGTGCCGAAGGGACAGGGTCCTACGAGCAGTACTTC
TRBJ1-1,-,many,TRBV6-2/TRBV6-3,CASSYSAVNTEAFF,TGTGCCAGCAGTTACTCAGCCGTGAACACTGAAGCTTTCTTT
TRBJ2-1,-,many,TRBV7-9,CASSSYSYNEQFF,TGTGCCAGCAGCTCATACAGCTACAATGAGCAGTTCTTC
TRBJ2-2,-,many,TRBV6-2/TRBV6-3,CASLRHTGELFF,TGTGCCAGCCTTAGGCACACCGGGGAGCTGTTTTTT
TRBJ2-5,TRBD2,many,TRBV14,CASSRTLGGQETQYF,TGTGCCAGCAGCCGAACCCTCGGGGGGCAAGAGACCCAGTACTTC
TRBJ1-5,-,many,TRBV6-6,CASSSGPWEVGNQPQHF,TGTGCCAGCAGTTCGGGCCCTTGGGAGGTAGGCAATCAGCCCCAGCATTTT
TRBJ1-2,-,many,TRBV7-2,CASSFKQYGYTF,TGTGCCAGCAGCTTCAAACAGTATGGCTACACCTTC
TRBJ2-3,-,many,TRBV20-1,CSAHDAPTDNTQYF,TGCAGTGCCCACGATGCGCCCACCGACAATACGCAGTATTTT
TRBJ2-4,TRBD2,many,TRBV20-1,CSARDMAGVAKNIQYF,TGCAGTGCTAGAGATATGGCGGGAGTAGCCAAAAACATTCAGTACTTC
TRBJ2-3,TRBD2,many,TRBV4-1,CASSPTAGGFSDTQYF,TGCGCCAGCAGCCCCACAGCGGGAGGGTTCTCAGATACGCAGTATTTT
TRBJ1-1,-,many,TRBV6-5,CASSYQGDGTEAFF,TGTGCCAGCAGTTATCAGGGTGACGGCACTGAAGCTTTCTTT
TRBJ2-3,-,many,TRBV7-8,CASSSPWRDTQYF,TGTGCCAGCAGCTCACCCTGGCGGGATACGCAGTATTTT
TRBJ2-1,TRBD2,many,TRBV6-2/TRBV6-3,CASSYVGRDNEQFF,TGTGCCAGCAGTTACGTTGGGAGGGACAATGAGCAGTTCTTC
TRBJ1-2,-,many,TRBV5-5,CASSPGHSYGYTF,TGTGCCAGCAGCCCGGGACACAGCTATGGCTACACCTTC
TRBJ2-7,-,many,TRBV20-1,CSAGIDHEQYF,TGCAGTGCTGGAATAGACCACGAGCAGTACTTC
TRBJ2-5,TRBD2,many,TRBV29-1,CSVTRRAGVLETQYF,TGCAGCGTAACCCGTAGGGCGGGAGTCTTAGAGACCCAGTACTTC
TRBJ2-1,-,many,TRBV5-5,CASSLHQDSTLNEQFF,TGTGCCAGCAGCTTGCATCAGGACTCAACTTTAAATGAGCAGTTCTTC
TRBJ1-5,TRBD1,-,TRBV20-1,CSASGAGGTQPQHF,TGCAGTGCTTCCGGGGCAGGGGGGACTCAGCCCCAGCATTTT
TRBJ1-6,-,many,TRBV28,CASTEYNSPLHF,TGTGCCAGTACAGAGTATAATTCACCCCTCCACTTT
TRBJ2-3,TRBD2,many,TRBV5-1,CASSFLAGISTDTQYF,TGCGCCAGCAGCTTTTTAGCGGGCATAAGCACAGATACGCAGTATTTT
TRBJ1-5,-,many,TRBV5-5,CASTPVGSLHDQPQHF,TGTGCCAGCACACCGGTAGGCAGCCTCCACGATCAGCCCCAGCATTTT
TRBJ2-2,-,many,TRBV5-1,CASSLLSTGELFF,TGCGCCAGCAGCTTGTTATCCACCGGGGAGCTGTTTTTT